The sequence of this T cell receptor (beta chain) was determined in a study of T cell responses to AZD1222 COVID-19 vaccine. Study context: Pooling was applied to second doses at about 4 or about 12 weeks.

This clone was recorded once. Clones were sequenced by immunoSEQ multiplex PCR, and TCRdb holds only the in-frame ones, with some missing. The sample holds 75,000 to 100,000 clones, 80% to 90% seen once. The CDR3 spans 18 residues. V was clipped by 1 base and J by 0 bases; unmatched bases: 3. Germline V gene sequence: CDR1 WSHSY, CDR2 SAAADI. Sequencing used peripheral blood, obtained on day 0 of AZD1222 vaccination. The V and J genes are TRBV10-2 and TRBJ2-1; TRBD2 matches at 13 bases. This receptor was identified in an adult in good health. CDR3 amino acids: CASSEWTSGRSSYNEQFF. In nucleotides, the CDR3 is TGCGCCAGCAGTGAGTGGACTAGCGGGAGAAGCTCCTACAATGAGCAGTTCTTC.